What follows are 21 T cell receptor beta chains derived from one specimen sequenced in a study of PD-1 blockade in classical Hodgkin lymphoma. Each patient's relapse followed autologous stem cell transplantation, and brentuximab vedotin exposure varied. Clones were read by immunoSEQ multiplex PCR, and TCRdb kept only the in-frame ones, dropping some. The table includes about 22,000 clones, 80% detected once. Source: peripheral blood mononuclear cells (PBMCs), taken before the second cycle of nivolumab. All receptors derive from a human donor with classical Hodgkin lymphoma.

V is TRBV29-1 and J is TRBJ2-3; D is perhaps TRBD2 (5 bases). The CDR3 is 14 residues long. The V gene's germline CDR1 is SQVTM and CDR2 ANQGSEA. Trimming stripped 2 bases from V and 4 bases from J, with 13 bases between. Written as DNA, the CDR3 is TGCAGCGTTGAAATTGTCGGGGTAGCAGATACGCAGTATTTT. It codes for CSVEIVGVADTQYF.

This sequence joins TRBV6-1 and TRBJ2-4; possible D gene TRBD2, 7 bases. Germline assignment: CDR1 MNHNS and CDR2 SASEGT. There are 15 residues in the CDR3. With 7 bases removed from V and 0 bases from J, the gap between germline ends came to 13 bases. In DNA form, the CDR3 reads TGTGCCAGCATGAGCGGGACACTAGCCAAAAACATTCAGTACTTC. It codes for CASMSGTLAKNIQYF.

This clone was counted a single time. The chain links TRBV28 to TRBJ2-7; TRBD2 aligns across 10 bases. Germline loops: CDR1 MDHEN, CDR2 SYDVKM. The CDR3 runs 15 residues. J gave up 7 bases and V 1 base, and 7 bases lay outside the gene matches. The CDR3 protein is CASSLSSGSTGEQYF. DNA for the CDR3: TGTGCCAGCAGTTTATCTAGCGGGAGCACGGGGGAGCAGTACTTC.

This clone has just a few counts. For the CDR3, the DNA is TGTGCCAGCAGCCCAGCTAGCGGGAGGGCCGGTGAGCAGTACTTC. Translated: CASSPASGRAGEQYF. The chain recombines TRBV11-2 with TRBJ2-7, with TRBD2 matching 12 bases. The junction had 9 bases not matched to a gene; V was cut back by 5 bases and J by 7 bases. The CDR3 sequence is 15 residues long. Germline V CDR1 and CDR2: SGHAT, FQNNGV.

The chain joins TRBV28 to TRBJ2-1; D possibly matches TRBD1 or TRBD2 (5 bases each). Germline CDR1 MDHEN, CDR2 SYDVKM. The CDR3 extends over 12 amino acids. V dropped 7 bases and J dropped 13 bases, with 17 bases sitting between them. The CDR3 is CASTTMGTPQFF. The CDR3 DNA sequence: TGTGCCAGCACCACCATGGGGACCCCTCAGTTCTTC.

V gene TRBV6-1 combines with J gene TRBJ1-2, with 8 nucleotides matching TRBD1. This CDR3 comprises 14 residues. V trimming: 8 bases; J trimming: 2 bases; junction bases outside the gene matches: 7. Germline V gene sequence: CDR1 MNHNS, CDR2 SASEGT. The CDR3 nucleotides are TGTGCCAGCCAACCGGGACAGGCCAACTATGGCTACACCTTC. Translating gives CASQPGQANYGYTF.

V usage is TRBV7-2 and J usage is TRBJ2-1, with 9 bases matching TRBD2. V lost 11 bases to trimming and J lost 6 bases; unmatched junction nucleotides: 8. Germline V gene lookup returns CDR1 SGHTA and CDR2 FQGNSA. The CDR3 runs 13 residues. The chain's CDR3 is CASGTSRSNEQFF. CDR3 in DNA: TGTGCCTCCGGGACTAGCCGATCCAATGAGCAGTTCTTC.

This clone has a handful of counts. This rearrangement joins TRBV19 to TRBJ2-7; tentatively, D is TRBD2 (6 bases). With 4 bases removed from V and 2 bases from J, the gap between germline ends came to 12 bases. This CDR3 has 14 residues. Germline-derived CDR1 and CDR2 are LNHDA and SQIVND (reference sequence). CDR3 region: CASSKIAEPYEQYF. CDR3 nucleotide sequence: TGTGCCAGTAGTAAAATAGCGGAGCCCTACGAGCAGTACTTC.

Only a few counts were recorded for this clone. The rearrangement joins TRBV6-5 to TRBJ2-7; D is perhaps TRBD1 (6 bases). Germline V gene lookup returns CDR1 MNHEY and CDR2 SVGAGI. CDR3 length: 12 amino acids. With 7 bases removed from V and 1 base from J, the gap between germline ends came to 8 bases. In nucleotides, the CDR3 is TGTGCCAGCAAAGGGGGTTCCTACGAGCAGTACTTC. It is translated as CASKGGSYEQYF.

The rearrangement uses TRBV10-3 and TRBJ2-7, with D perhaps matching TRBD1 (6 bases). Germline CDR1 and CDR2: ENHRY and SYGVKD. This CDR3 is 16 amino acids long. V lost 10 bases and J lost 2, with 24 bases in between. DNA of the CDR3: TGTGCCAGTAGAGGCCTAAGCCGGGACAAACCCTACGAGCAGTACTTC. Translating gives CASRGLSRDKPYEQYF.

This rearrangement joins TRBV15 to TRBJ1-2, with D possibly matching TRBD1 (5 bases). V was clipped by 4 bases and J by 0 bases, with 12 bases between them. The CDR3 loop spans 15 amino acids. Germline assignment: CDR1 LNHNV and CDR2 YYDKDF (reference sequence). The CDR3 spells CATSIRGRPNYGYTF. As DNA, the CDR3 is TGTGCCACCAGCATAAGGGGCAGGCCTAACTATGGCTACACCTTC.

The genes are TRBV5-1 and TRBJ2-7, with TRBD2 identical over 10 bases. This CDR3 has 13 amino acids. Germline V gene data show CDR1 as SGHRS and CDR2 as YFSETQ. The V gene end was trimmed by 6 bases and the J gene end by 6 bases; junction bases not matched to a gene: 6. The CDR3 loop reads CASKVAGGGEQYF. CDR3 sequence (DNA): TGCGCCAGCAAGGTAGCGGGAGGTGGCGAGCAGTACTTC.

The rearrangement uses TRBV6-5 and TRBJ1-2; the match to TRBD1 covers 9 bases. Germline V gene lookup returns CDR1 MNHEY and CDR2 SVGAGI. Trimming took 6 bases from V and 0 from J; bases not matched to a gene: 2. This CDR3 region has 14 residues. The CDR3 spells CASSRQGANYGYTF. The CDR3 bases are TGTGCCAGCAGCCGACAGGGGGCTAACTATGGCTACACCTTC.

V gene TRBV28 combines with J gene TRBJ2-3, with D possibly being TRBD1 or TRBD2 (5 bases each). V dropped 7 bases and J dropped 2 bases, with 16 bases sitting between them. In germline, CDR1 is MDHEN, CDR2 SYDVKM. The CDR3 has 15 amino acids. The CDR3 bases are TGTGCCAGCAAACGGGACCATCCACCCACAGATACGCAGTATTTT. Translating it yields CASKRDHPPTDTQYF.

The rearrangement uses TRBV7-2 and TRBJ2-5; unclear D gene. The CDR3 is made up of 18 amino acids. V lost 5 bases to trimming and J lost 0 bases, with 22 bases between them. The germline V gene has CDR1 SGHTA and CDR2 FQGNSA. The CDR3 region is CASSPHLGSSSYQETQYF. CDR3 in DNA: TGTGCCAGCAGCCCCCACCTTGGCAGCTCGTCGTACCAAGAGACCCAGTACTTC.

This rearrangement joins TRBV6-6 to TRBJ1-5; 8 nucleotides align to TRBD1. The CDR3 covers 13 residues. Per the germline V gene, CDR1 is MNHNY and CDR2 is SVGAGI (reference sequence). Trimming took 0 bases from V and 11 from J; bases not matched to a gene: 3. The DNA for the CDR3 is TGTGCCAGCAGTTACTCGGACAGGGCGGCCCAGCATTTT. Protein sequence: CASSYSDRAAQHF.

The V gene is TRBV5-6, the J gene TRBJ2-3, with D tentatively TRBD1 (5 bases). Trimming shortened V by 1 base and J by 7 bases, and 10 bases separated the two germline ends. CDR3 length: 13 amino acids. Looked up from germline, CDR1 is SGHDT and CDR2 is YYEEEE. The CDR3 nucleotides read TGTGCCAGCAGCTTGTTGGCAGGGAATACGCAGTATTTT. It specifies CASSLLAGNTQYF.

V usage is TRBV19 and J usage is TRBJ2-3; 12 nucleotides align to TRBD2. The CDR3 covers 17 residues. J gave up 0 bases and V 5 bases, and 6 bases lay outside the gene matches. Germline-derived CDR1 and CDR2 are LNHDA and SQIVND (reference sequence). The CDR3 DNA is TGTGCCAGTAGTGCCTTAGGACTAGCGGGGAGCACAGATACGCAGTATTTT. As protein: CASSALGLAGSTDTQYF.

The chain has TRBV28 and TRBJ2-7; 7 nucleotides agree with TRBD2. CDR3 length: 15 residues. V trimming: 7 bases; J trimming: 9 bases; junction bases outside the gene matches: 18. The V gene's germline CDR1 is MDHEN and CDR2 SYDVKM. In DNA, the CDR3 is TGTGCCAGCAACTTGTCGGGACTACCGCCCCCGGGGCAGTACTTC. Translated, it gives CASNLSGLPPPGQYF.

The rearrangement uses TRBV6-4 and TRBJ1-5, with D maybe TRBD1 (5 bases). CDR3 length equals 13 residues. Germline loops: CDR1 MRHNA, CDR2 SNTAGT. V lost 0 bases, J lost 6 bases, and 6 bases lay in between. The CDR3 here is CASSDSGGQPQHF. CDR3 sequence (DNA): TGTGCCAGCAGTGACTCGGGGGGTCAGCCCCAGCATTTT.

V and J are TRBV10-3 and TRBJ2-1; the match to TRBD2 covers 11 bases. CDR1 and CDR2 (germline): ENHRY, SYGVKD. V trimming: 4 bases; J trimming: 5 bases; junction bases outside the gene matches: 1. This CDR3 has 14 residues. DNA of the CDR3: TGTGCCATCAGTGTGACTAGCGGGAACAATGAGCAGTTCTTC. This translates into CAISVTSGNNEQFF.